This TCR beta chain comes out of a study of Tregs in tolerant kidney transplant recipients. Germline-derived CDR1 and CDR2 are SEHNR and FQNEAQ (reference sequence). Between the trimmed V and J ends, which lost 4 bases and 6 bases, there was a span of 18 bases. This CDR3 has 15 amino acids. Recipients received nonmyeloablative bone marrow transplants from related graft donors, with transient mixed chimerism. Clones were sequenced by immunoSEQ multiplex PCR, and TCRdb holds only the in-frame ones, with some missing. Of about 50,000 clones in the sample, roughly nine tenths are singletons; the top ten hold about a sixth.

The clonotype originates from a human patient who received a combined kidney and bone marrow transplant. Some T cells could come from the graft donor. Here the sequenced sample was CD8+ T cells from blood (PBMCs), taken 12 months after the transplant. This chain uses TRBV7-9 with TRBJ1-2; D remains unclear. The CDR3 DNA follows: TGTGCCAGCAGCTCCATACCTCGGGAAATGAATGGCTACACCTTC. Translated: CASSSIPREMNGYTF.